The 17 T cell receptor beta chains presented below share a single source sample, sequenced in a study of beta chain features in type 1 diabetes. The isolated RNA, all of it, was reverse transcribed, so expressed TCRB transcripts were what got sequenced. Data came from immunoSEQ multiplex PCR; TCRdb stores just in-frame clones and leaves some out. This sample has about 180,000 clones, with about 12% found just once. Sequencing used central memory CD4+ T cells from blood. The receptors originated from a woman in her late teens or twenties in good health.

This clone was counted between two and nine times. The gene calls are TRBV7-9 and TRBJ2-7, with D maybe TRBD1 (5 bases). There are 14 residues in the CDR3. Germline lookup yields CDR1 SEHNR and CDR2 FQNEAQ (reference sequence). Deletions cut 8 bases from V and 5 bases from J, with 19 bases between. CDR3 bases: TGTGCCAGCGGTGAAGCTAGACAGAGCCACGAGCAGTACTTC. Amino acids: CASGEARQSHEQYF.

This clone was seen a few times. The chain combines TRBV7-9 with TRBJ2-1; TRBD1 aligns across 7 bases. Germline V CDR1 and CDR2: SEHNR, FQNEAQ (reference sequence). Unmatched junction bases numbered 5, after V lost 5 bases and J lost 7 bases. This CDR3 has 13 residues. Here the CDR3 reads CASSVIRGNEQFF. In DNA form, the CDR3 reads TGTGCCAGCAGCGTAATCAGGGGGAATGAGCAGTTCTTC.

This clone was seen a handful of times. The gene calls are TRBV30 and TRBJ2-1; TRBD1 agrees at 8 bases. The CDR3 contains 12 residues. The V gene end was trimmed by 2 bases and the J gene end by 9 bases; junction bases not matched to a gene: 3. Germline loops: CDR1 GTSNPN, CDR2 SVGIG (reference sequence). CDR3 coding DNA: TGTGCCTGGAGTTTTCAGGGGGCTGAGCAGTTCTTC. The encoded protein is CAWSFQGAEQFF.

The J gene is TRBJ2-1, the V gene TRBV2; 12 bases line up with TRBD2. This CDR3 is 16 amino acids long. Unmatched junction bases numbered 11, after V lost 0 bases and J lost 14 bases. CDR1 and CDR2 from the germline V gene are SNHLY and FYNNEI. The CDR3 DNA sequence: TGTGCCAGCAGTGAAGCGGGTCTAGCGGGAGGGAAAAGTAAGTTCTTC. Translating gives CASSEAGLAGGKSKFF.

This clone occurred a few times. The J gene is TRBJ2-1, the V gene TRBV29-1, with a possible D match to TRBD2 (5 bases). CDR1 is SQVTM, CDR2 ANQGSEA, per germline. The ends were cut back, 1 base at V and 2 bases at J, with 15 bases in the middle. There are 16 residues in the CDR3. CDR3 nucleotides: TGCAGCGTTGAAGGAACGCTAGCCACCCCCTACAATGAGCAGTTCTTC. This translates into CSVEGTLATPYNEQFF.

V is TRBV30 and J is TRBJ1-2, with 8 bases lining up with TRBD1. V lost 4 bases, J lost 13 bases, and 11 bases stayed unmatched. The germline gives CDR1 GTSNPN, CDR2 SVGIG (reference sequence). The CDR3 loop spans 12 amino acids. CDR3 in DNA: TGTGCCTGGATGACGGGACAGGTGGGATGCACCTTC. Protein sequence: CAWMTGQVGCTF.

This clone was seen only a few times. The chain employs TRBV18 and TRBJ2-2, with D tentatively TRBD2 (6 bases). V shed 3 bases and J shed 4 bases, with 15 bases lying between them. Looked up from germline, CDR1 is KGHSH and CDR2 is LQKENI. This CDR3 has 16 amino acids. The CDR3: CASSPPGRRGTGELFF. The CDR3 DNA follows: TGTGCCAGCTCACCTCCAGGGCGGCGGGGCACCGGGGAGCTGTTTTTT.

This clone showed up just a few times. The CDR3 nucleotides read TGCAGTGCTCCGAGCTTAAATGAGCAGTTCTTC. Translating it yields CSAPSLNEQFF. The V gene is TRBV20-1, the J gene TRBJ2-1, with D unclear. The CDR3 has 11 residues. Looked up from germline, CDR1 is DFQATT and CDR2 is SNEGSKA (reference sequence). Trimming left V 5 bases short and J 7 bases short, with 9 bases between.

This clone has a handful of counts. J is TRBJ2-2 and V is TRBV12-5; D unclear. Looked up from germline, CDR1 is LGHNT and CDR2 is FRNRAP. CDR3 length equals 15 residues. The V and J ends lost 3 bases and 0 bases respectively, with 8 bases between them. CDR3 sequence: CASGLLTSNTGELFF. The CDR3 DNA sequence: TGTGCTAGTGGTTTATTGACATCGAACACCGGGGAGCTGTTTTTT.

The chain employs TRBV7-9 and TRBJ2-7; D possibly corresponds to TRBD1 (5 bases). The CDR3 contains 11 residues. Deletions cut 7 bases from V and 5 bases from J, with 9 bases between. Germline loops: CDR1 SEHNR, CDR2 FQNEAQ (reference sequence). The CDR3 reads CASTEDNEQYF. The CDR3 DNA follows: TGTGCCAGCACTGAGGACAACGAGCAGTACTTC.

V usage is TRBV7-9 and J usage is TRBJ2-1; D call uncertain. The germline V gene has CDR1 SEHNR and CDR2 FQNEAQ (reference sequence). Between the trimmed V and J ends, which lost 5 bases and 0 bases, there was a span of 14 bases. This CDR3 contains 16 residues. The CDR3 DNA follows: TGTGCCAGCAGCCTACTGACTCTCAGCTCCTACAATGAGCAGTTCTTC. Translation: CASSLLTLSSYNEQFF.

CDR3: CASIPFGGLTYEQYF. The CDR3 DNA sequence: TGTGCCAGCATCCCATTCGGGGGACTAACCTACGAGCAGTACTTC. The chain employs TRBV7-2 and TRBJ2-7; TRBD2 agrees at 7 bases. CDR1 and CDR2 from the germline V gene are SGHTA and FQGNSA. Losses at the gene ends were 7 bases for V and 2 bases for J; bases not matched to a gene: 11. CDR3 length: 15 amino acids.

V and J are TRBV28 and TRBJ2-7, with a tentative D call TRBD1 (6 bases). Deletions cut 3 bases from V and 0 bases from J, with 12 bases between. The CDR3 has 15 amino acids. Germline V gene data show CDR1 as MDHEN and CDR2 as SYDVKM. The CDR3 DNA is TGTGCCAGCAGTTTGTTACAGGGTTCCTCCTACGAGCAGTACTTC. It encodes CASSLLQGSSYEQYF.

The chain uses TRBV29-1 and TRBJ2-3; unclear D gene. The germline V and J ends were trimmed by 7 bases and 0 bases, with 11 bases remaining between them. Germline loops: CDR1 SQVTM, CDR2 ANQGSEA. This CDR3 is built from 13 residues. The CDR3 DNA sequence: TGCAGCGACCGCGCATATAGCACAGATACGCAGTATTTT. It translates to CSDRAYSTDTQYF.

This clone was observed a handful of times. This rearrangement joins TRBV28 to TRBJ1-2, with D hard to call. The CDR3 has 19 residues. V dropped 6 bases and J dropped 4 bases, with 30 bases sitting between them. The V gene's germline CDR1 is MDHEN and CDR2 SYDVKM. CDR3 nucleotides: TGTGCCAGCAGAATCGCTAGCCGGGGTGGCAGTCACTCATTCTATGGCTACACCTTC. This translates into CASRIASRGGSHSFYGYTF.

The gene calls are TRBV7-2 and TRBJ2-7; possible D gene TRBD1, 7 bases. Germline CDR1 and CDR2: SGHTA and FQGNSA. This CDR3 contains 14 residues. V was trimmed by 3 bases and J by 4 bases, leaving 13 bases between them. The CDR3 reads CASSLAGGIYEQYF. The CDR3 DNA follows: TGTGCCAGCAGCTTGGCAGGGGGGATATACGAGCAGTACTTC. The full variable domain, with the rest looked up from reference TRBV7-2 and TRBJ2-7, is GAGVSQSPSNKVTEKGKDVELRCDPISGHTALYWYRQSLGQGLEFLIYFQGNSAPDKSGLPSDRFSAERTGGSVSTLTIQRTQQEDSAVYLCASSLAGGIYEQYFGPGTRLTVT.

Points on this clone: An end of the junction differs from the germline gene, which may be a read error. This rearrangement joins TRBV28 to TRBJ2-7, with 7 bases fitting TRBD2. Germline V gene sequence: CDR1 MDHEN, CDR2 SYDVKM. The CDR3 has 12 residues. This CDR3 is CASRASGLRQHF. In nucleotides, the CDR3 is TGTGCCAGCAGGGCTAGCGGACTAAGGCAGCACTTC. Based on the CDR3 plus reference TRBV28 and TRBJ2-7, the full variable domain is DVKVTQSSRYLVKRTGEKVFLECVQDMDHENMFWYRQDPGLGLRLIYFSYDVKMKEKGDIPEGYSVSREKKERFSLILESASTNQTSMYLCASRASGLRQHFGPGTRLTVT.